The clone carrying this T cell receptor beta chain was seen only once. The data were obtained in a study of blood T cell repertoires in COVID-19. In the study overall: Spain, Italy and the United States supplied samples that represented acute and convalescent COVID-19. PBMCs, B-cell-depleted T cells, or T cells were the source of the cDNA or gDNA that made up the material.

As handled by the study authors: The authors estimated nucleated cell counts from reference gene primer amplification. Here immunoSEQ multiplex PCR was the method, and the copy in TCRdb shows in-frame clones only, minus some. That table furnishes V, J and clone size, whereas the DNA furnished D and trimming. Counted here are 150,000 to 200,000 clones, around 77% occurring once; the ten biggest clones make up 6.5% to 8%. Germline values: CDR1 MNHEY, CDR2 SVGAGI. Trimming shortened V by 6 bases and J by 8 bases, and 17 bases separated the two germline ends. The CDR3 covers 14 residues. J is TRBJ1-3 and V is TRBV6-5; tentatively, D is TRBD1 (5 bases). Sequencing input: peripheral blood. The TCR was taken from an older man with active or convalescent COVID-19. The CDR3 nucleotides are TGTGCCAGCAGCCCCTCCTGGCAGGGTGACACCATATATTTT. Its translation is CASSPSWQGDTIYF.